This T cell receptor beta chain is from a study of blood T cells in healthy people across ages. Findings of the study overall: Across the age range, TCR beta diversity per million T cells fell in a roughly linear way.

Together with a sample-barcoded 5' primer, a J-beta primer mix was included in a second PCR lasting about 6 to 11 cycles. Each cDNA molecule carried a tag from a template-switch adaptor that contained 12 random nucleotides. Each CDR3 protein gets one entry after TCRdb re-called the 5' RACE reads with MiXCR. The sample shows more than 1,000,000 distinct CDR3 sequences, 25% of them seen only once. This CDR3 region has 13 residues. Trimming took off 2 bases at V and 4 bases at J, with 8 bases between the two ends. Germline values: CDR1 KGHSH, CDR2 LQKENI. This clonotype was recorded a few times. Its antigen is not known. The sample was also reused in another study, on T cells of mothers and their children. That paper states: Microchimeric T cell clones that persisted were not detected.

This sequence originates from a girl aged 2 to 10 in good health. Sequenced material: blood. The chain is built from TRBV18 and TRBJ1-1; D is uncertain. The CDR3: CASSPRIRTEAFF. CDR3 in DNA: TGTGCCAGCTCACCAAGAATTCGCACTGAAGCTTTCTTT. Full variable domain (rest looked up from reference TRBV18 and TRBJ1-1): NAGVMQNPRHLVRRRGQEARLRCSPMKGHSHVYWYRQLPEEGLKFMVYLQKENIIDESGMPKERFSAEFPKEGPSILRIQQVVRGDSAAYFCASSPRIRTEAFFGQGTRLTVV.